This entry describes one T cell receptor (beta chain). CDR1 is MGHDK, CDR2 SYGVNS, per germline. This CDR3 has 13 amino acids. The germline V and J ends were trimmed by 5 bases and 4 bases, with 10 bases remaining between them. These data are taken from a study of STAT5B mutations in CD4+ large granular lymphocyte leukemia. Measured with immunoSEQ multiplex PCR; TCRdb has only the in-frame clones, and not every one. The sample carries roughly 30,000 clones, more than 65% recorded once. The chain couples TRBV25-1 to TRBJ2-3; a weak D match, TRBD1 (6 bases). The specimen sequenced was CD4+ T cells from blood buffy coats. The clonotype comes from a human donor in good health. CDR3 bases: TGTGCCAGCAGTCAGGCAGGGGCAGATACGCAGTATTTT. This encodes CASSQAGADTQYF.